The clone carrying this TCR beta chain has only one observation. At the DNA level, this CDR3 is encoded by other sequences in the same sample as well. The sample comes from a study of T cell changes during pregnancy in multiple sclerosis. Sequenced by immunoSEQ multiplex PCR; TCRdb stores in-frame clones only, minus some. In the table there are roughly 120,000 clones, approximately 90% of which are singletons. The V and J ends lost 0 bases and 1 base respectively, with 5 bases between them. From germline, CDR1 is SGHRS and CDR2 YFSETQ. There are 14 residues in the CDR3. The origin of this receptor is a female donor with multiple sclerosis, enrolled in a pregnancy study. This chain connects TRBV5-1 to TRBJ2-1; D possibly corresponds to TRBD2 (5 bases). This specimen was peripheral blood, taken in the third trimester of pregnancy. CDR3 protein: CASSLAGSYNEQFF. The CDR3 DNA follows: TGCGCCAGCAGCTTGGCGGGGTCCTACAATGAGCAGTTCTTC.